This entry is about one T cell receptor (beta chain). TCRdb analysed the 5' RACE reads with MiXCR anew, one entry per CDR3 protein. Of 400,000 to 450,000 distinct CDR3 sequences detected, over 15% appear once; the ten largest clones hold 20% to 25%. The record originates from a study of T-cell memory formation after mild COVID-19. Trimming stripped 2 bases from V and 5 bases from J, with 13 bases between. From germline, CDR1 is SGHTA and CDR2 FQGTGA. The CDR3 spans 15 residues. The source material was PBMCs or a T cell subset sorted from them (not recorded which). This chain links TRBV7-3 with TRBJ2-1; the D gene is possibly TRBD2 (5 bases). This clonotype was sampled from a young man who had mild COVID-19 (a few samples of this study predate the infection). Cell type and time point are not known. CDR3 region: CASSLSRRMDNEQFF. CDR3 DNA: TGTGCCAGCAGCTTATCCAGGAGGATGGACAATGAGCAGTTCTTC.